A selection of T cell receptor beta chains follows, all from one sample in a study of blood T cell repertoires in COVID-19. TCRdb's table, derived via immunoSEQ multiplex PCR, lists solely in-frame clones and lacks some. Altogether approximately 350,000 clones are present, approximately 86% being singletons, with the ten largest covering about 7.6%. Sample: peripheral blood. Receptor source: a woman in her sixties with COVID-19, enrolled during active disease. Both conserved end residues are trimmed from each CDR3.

cdr3_aa: ASSLSRELSYEQY
v_call: TRBV13
j_call: TRBJ2-7

cdr3_aa: SVDFRGSDTQY
v_call: TRBV29-1
j_call: TRBJ2-3

cdr3_aa: ASSPGQGLNEQF
v_call: TRBV4-2
j_call: TRBJ2-1

cdr3_aa: AFDRTNTEAF
v_call: TRBV30
j_call: TRBJ1-1

cdr3_aa: ATALTKNIQY
v_call: TRBV23-1
j_call: TRBJ2-4

cdr3_aa: ASRTGAAF
v_call: TRBV27
j_call: TRBJ1-1

cdr3_aa: ASSDRGEQPQH
v_call: TRBV12-3/TRBV12-4
j_call: TRBJ1-5

cdr3_aa: ASSLDRVTEAF
v_call: TRBV18
j_call: TRBJ1-1

cdr3_aa: ASTAGYEQY
v_call: TRBV27
j_call: TRBJ2-7

cdr3_aa: ASRSKRGGRNEQY
v_call: TRBV11-2
j_call: TRBJ2-7

cdr3_aa: ASSQGNTIY
v_call: TRBV7-2
j_call: TRBJ1-3

cdr3_aa: ASSLWVGGQGYT
v_call: TRBV27
j_call: TRBJ1-2

cdr3_aa: ASSSRDIKFGYT
v_call: TRBV5-1
j_call: TRBJ1-2

cdr3_aa: ASSKPGQGPEQY
v_call: TRBV4-1
j_call: TRBJ2-7

cdr3_aa: AWSYPRRGVTEAF
v_call: TRBV30
j_call: TRBJ1-1

cdr3_aa: ASSFTTGTVNTEAF
v_call: TRBV6-2/TRBV6-3
j_call: TRBJ1-1

cdr3_aa: ASSPRAGGAYYEQY
v_call: TRBV5-6
j_call: TRBJ2-7

cdr3_aa: SVRVGGGTEAF
v_call: TRBV29-1
j_call: TRBJ1-1

cdr3_aa: AWNRQGENTEAF
v_call: TRBV30
j_call: TRBJ1-1

cdr3_aa: ASSVDRGHQETQY
v_call: TRBV7-2
j_call: TRBJ2-5

cdr3_aa: ASSITRDTDTQY
v_call: TRBV7-3
j_call: TRBJ2-3

cdr3_aa: ASSISGSGTDTQY
v_call: TRBV9
j_call: TRBJ2-3

cdr3_aa: ASSLSASGGAETQY
v_call: TRBV7-2
j_call: TRBJ2-5

cdr3_aa: ASSGGTGVSYGYT
v_call: TRBV2
j_call: TRBJ1-2

cdr3_aa: ASRRVRNTEAF
v_call: TRBV12-3/TRBV12-4
j_call: TRBJ1-1

cdr3_aa: SVLPGTEAF
v_call: TRBV20-1
j_call: TRBJ1-1

cdr3_aa: ASSHPDLGTQY
v_call: TRBV4-1
j_call: TRBJ2-3

cdr3_aa: ASSARQGETDTQY
v_call: TRBV9
j_call: TRBJ2-3

cdr3_aa: ASSPGQGGETQY
v_call: TRBV5-1
j_call: TRBJ2-5

cdr3_aa: ASSLASTGAEKLF
v_call: TRBV5-4
j_call: TRBJ1-4

cdr3_aa: ASSQALGDTSFEQY
v_call: TRBV4-2
j_call: TRBJ2-3

cdr3_aa: ASRKDRGDIQY
v_call: TRBV2
j_call: TRBJ2-4

cdr3_aa: ASSQAHQGVENTIY
v_call: TRBV3-1/TRBV3-2
j_call: TRBJ1-3

cdr3_aa: ASTAPGGADTQY
v_call: TRBV6-5
j_call: TRBJ2-3

cdr3_aa: ASSEAPSPADTQY
v_call: TRBV6-1
j_call: TRBJ2-3

cdr3_aa: ASRLDSGQPQH
v_call: TRBV6-6
j_call: TRBJ1-5

cdr3_aa: ASSSRGFYEQY
v_call: TRBV6-2/TRBV6-3
j_call: TRBJ2-7

cdr3_aa: ASNEQGFGTEAF
v_call: TRBV19
j_call: TRBJ1-1

cdr3_aa: ASSLLGGLTYEQY
v_call: TRBV7-8
j_call: TRBJ2-7